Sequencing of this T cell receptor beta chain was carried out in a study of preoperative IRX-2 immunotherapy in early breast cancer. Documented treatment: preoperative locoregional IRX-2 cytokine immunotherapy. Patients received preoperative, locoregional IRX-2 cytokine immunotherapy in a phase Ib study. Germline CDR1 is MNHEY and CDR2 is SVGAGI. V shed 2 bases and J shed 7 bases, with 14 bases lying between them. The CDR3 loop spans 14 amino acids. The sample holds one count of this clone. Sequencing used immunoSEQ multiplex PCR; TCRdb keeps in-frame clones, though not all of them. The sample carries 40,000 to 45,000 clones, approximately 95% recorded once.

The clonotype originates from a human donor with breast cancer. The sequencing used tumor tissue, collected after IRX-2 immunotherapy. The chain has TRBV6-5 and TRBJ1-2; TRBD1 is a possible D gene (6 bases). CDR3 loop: CASSYRAGEVGYTF. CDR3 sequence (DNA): TGTGCCAGCAGTTACAGGGCAGGGGAAGTTGGCTACACCTTC.